The clone carrying this T cell receptor (beta chain) was seen only once. The data originate from a study of shared clonotypes between healthy human individuals. Selected positively for CCR7 and CD45RO-negative, naive CD8 cells excluded terminally differentiated effector memory CD45RA+ cells. With 0 bases removed from V and 3 bases from J, the gap between germline ends came to 3 bases. From germline, CDR1 is MNHEY and CDR2 SVGAGI. The CDR3 contains 13 residues. The data were produced by immunoSEQ multiplex PCR, yet TCRdb's version contains in-frame clones alone and is incomplete. The sample records some 2 million clones, approximately 95% being singletons.

The J gene is TRBJ1-3, the V gene TRBV6-5; D unclear. Material: naive CD8+ T cells sorted from blood. This clonotype was sampled from a man younger than 30 in good health. The CDR3 bases are TGTGCCAGCAGTTACTCGGATGGAAACACCATATATTTT. Translating gives CASSYSDGNTIYF.